This T cell receptor beta chain was sequenced for a study of T cell responses to AZD1222 COVID-19 vaccine. Germline assignment: CDR1 MDHEN and CDR2 SYDVKM. The CDR3 consists of 17 residues. The V end was cut by 3 bases, the J end by 3 bases, with 20 bases between. The study's findings and limits: Increased Spike-specific TCR breadth and depth were observed after two AZD1222 doses. Repertoire sampling happened only post peak T cell response. Targets within unmutated variant regions were reportedly found for nearly half of spike-specific TCRs.

Sequencing used immunoSEQ multiplex PCR; TCRdb keeps in-frame clones, though not all of them. The table shows fewer than 200,000 clones, with around 94% occurring only once. Regarding this clone: Its specificity is not known.

Sequencing was performed on peripheral blood, taken 28 days after the second dose of the MenACWY control vaccine. The TCR sequence derives from an adult who received the MenACWY meningococcal vaccine as a control. This chain joins TRBV28 and TRBJ1-1, with D maybe TRBD1 (5 bases). The CDR3 sequence is CASSFPLAVGADTEAFF. CDR3 DNA: TGTGCCAGCAGTTTCCCTCTCGCGGTAGGGGCGGACACTGAAGCTTTCTTT.